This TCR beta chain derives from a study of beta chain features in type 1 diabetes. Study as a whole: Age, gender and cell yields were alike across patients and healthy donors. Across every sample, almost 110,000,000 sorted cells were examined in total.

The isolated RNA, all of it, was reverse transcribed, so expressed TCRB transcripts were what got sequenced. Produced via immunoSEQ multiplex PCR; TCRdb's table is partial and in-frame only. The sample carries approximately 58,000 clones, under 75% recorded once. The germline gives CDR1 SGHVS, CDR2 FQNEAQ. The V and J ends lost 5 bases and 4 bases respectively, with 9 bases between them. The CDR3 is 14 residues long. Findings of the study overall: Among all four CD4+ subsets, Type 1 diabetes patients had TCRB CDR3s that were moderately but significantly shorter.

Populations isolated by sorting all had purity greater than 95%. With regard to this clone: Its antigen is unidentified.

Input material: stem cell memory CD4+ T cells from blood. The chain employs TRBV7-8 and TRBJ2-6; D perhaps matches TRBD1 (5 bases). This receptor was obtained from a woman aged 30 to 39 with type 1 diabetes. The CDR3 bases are TGTGCCAGCAGCACCCGGACAGGGGCCAACGTCCTGACTTTC. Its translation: CASSTRTGANVLTF.